This T cell receptor (beta chain) was sequenced during a study of T cell responses to AZD1222 COVID-19 vaccine. Overall study: Timing groups of about 4 and about 12 weeks for second doses were pooled.

A note on this clone: What it binds is not known.

Findings and limits, study-wide: Donors skewed white British and female; clonal diversity was possibly underestimated. Only 6 or 7 individuals given AZD1222 were seropositive at baseline. Among spike-specific TCRs, nearly half reportedly target unmutated variant regions.

Trimming left V 0 bases short and J 10 bases short, with 19 bases between. Per germline, CDR1 SGHRS and CDR2 YFSETQ. The CDR3 runs to 15 residues. The repertoire was sequenced with immunoSEQ multiplex PCR; TCRdb's copy has only in-frame clones and lacks some. The sample lists roughly 100,000 clones, approximately 88% occurring once. The sample consisted of peripheral blood, taken on day 0 of AZD1222 vaccination. J is TRBJ1-1 and V is TRBV5-1; D is possibly TRBD1 (6 bases). The TCR comes from an adult in good health. The CDR3, as DNA: TGCGCCAGCAGCTTGGCCAATCAACAGGGAACCCCAGCTTTCTTT. The encoded protein is CASSLANQQGTPAFF.